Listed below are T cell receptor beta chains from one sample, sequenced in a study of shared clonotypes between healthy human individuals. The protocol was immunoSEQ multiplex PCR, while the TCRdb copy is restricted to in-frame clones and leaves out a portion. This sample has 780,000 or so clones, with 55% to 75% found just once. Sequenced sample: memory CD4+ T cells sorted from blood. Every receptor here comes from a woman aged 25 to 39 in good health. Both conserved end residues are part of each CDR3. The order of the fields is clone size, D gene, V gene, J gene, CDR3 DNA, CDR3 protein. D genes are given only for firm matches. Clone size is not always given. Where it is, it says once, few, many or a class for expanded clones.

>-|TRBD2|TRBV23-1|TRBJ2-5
TGCGCCAGCAGTCACCCAACTAGCGAAGAGACCCAGTACTTC
CASSHPTSEETQYF
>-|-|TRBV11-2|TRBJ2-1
TGTGCCAGCAGCCCGGAGTTGGGTGAGCAGTTCTTC
CASSPELGEQFF
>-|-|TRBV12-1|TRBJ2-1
TGTGCCAGCAGCCCTCCGGGATCTGGAGGCGATGAGCAGTTCTTC
CASSPPGSGGDEQFF
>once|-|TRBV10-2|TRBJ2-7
TGCGCCAGCCGCCGGGACTTACAAAGTACGGCCTACGAGCAGTACTTC
CASRRDLQSTAYEQYF
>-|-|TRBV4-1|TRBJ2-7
TGCGCCAGCAGCCAGGGTTGGGGCGAATCCTACGAGCAGTACTTC
CASSQGWGESYEQYF
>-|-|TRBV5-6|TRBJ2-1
TGTGCCAGCAGCTTGGAAGTTGCAACCCGCTCCTACAATGAGCAGTTCTTC
CASSLEVATRSYNEQFF
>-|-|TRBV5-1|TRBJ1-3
TGCGCCAGCAGCCCGGACGGATTTAGTGCCATATATTTT
CASSPDGFSAIYF
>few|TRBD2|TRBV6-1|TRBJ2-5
TGTGCCAGCAGTGAACTAGCGGGAGGCCAAGAGACCCAGTACTTC
CASSELAGGQETQYF
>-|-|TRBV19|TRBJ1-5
TGTGCCAGTAGTATAGAGGCGGACTATAGCAATCAGCCCCAGCATTTT
CASSIEADYSNQPQHF
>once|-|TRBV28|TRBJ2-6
TGTGCCAGCAGTGTTCACCCTGGGGCCAACGTCCTGACTTTC
CASSVHPGANVLTF
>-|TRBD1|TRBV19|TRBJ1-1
TGTGCCAGTAGTGCCTTGGACAGGGAGGGAGCTTTCTTT
CASSALDREGAFF
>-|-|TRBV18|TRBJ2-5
TGTGCCAGCTCACGGGCCGAGTTGGAGACCCAGTACTTC
CASSRAELETQYF
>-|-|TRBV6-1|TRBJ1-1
TGTGCCAGCAGCTGGACAGAGAACACTGAAGCTTTCTTT
CASSWTENTEAFF
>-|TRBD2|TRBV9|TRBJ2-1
TGTGCCAGCAGCGCCCAGTCGCGACTAGCGCACAATGAGCAGTTCTTC
CASSAQSRLAHNEQFF
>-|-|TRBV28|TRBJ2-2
TGTGCCAGCATTCACAAGGAGGGGGTCGGGGAGCTGTTTTTT
CASIHKEGVGELFF
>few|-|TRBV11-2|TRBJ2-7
TGTGCCAGCAGCCCGGAGCCGGGACACAACGAGCAGTACTTC
CASSPEPGHNEQYF
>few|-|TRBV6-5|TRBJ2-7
TGTGCCAGCAGTTACCGGGAAGGAACCTACGAGCAGTACTTC
CASSYREGTYEQYF
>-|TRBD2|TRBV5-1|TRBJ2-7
TGCGCCAGCAGCTTTAAGACTAGCGGGGGCTCCTACGAGCAGTACTTC
CASSFKTSGGSYEQYF
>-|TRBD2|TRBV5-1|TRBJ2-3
TGCGCCAGCAGCTTGTCCCGAACTAGCGGGAAAGCCACAGATACGCAGTATTTT
CASSLSRTSGKATDTQYF
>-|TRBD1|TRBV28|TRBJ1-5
TGTGCCAGCACGAGGGGGCAGGGAAGCAATCAGCCCCAGCATTTT
CASTRGQGSNQPQHF
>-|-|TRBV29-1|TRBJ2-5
TGCAGCGCTAAGAGCCTCGGCAGGGCCCAAGAGACCCAGTACTTC
CSAKSLGRAQETQYF
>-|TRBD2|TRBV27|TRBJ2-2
TGTGCCAGCAGTGGGCGGGAGGACACCGGGGAGCTGTTTTTT
CASSGREDTGELFF
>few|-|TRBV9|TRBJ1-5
TGTGCCAGCAGCGTAGATCAGGGCGGTCAGCCCCAGCATTTT
CASSVDQGGQPQHF
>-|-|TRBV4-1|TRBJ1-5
TGCGCCAGCAGCCAAGGGGCTGATGCGGATAGCAATCAGCCCCAGCATTTT
CASSQGADADSNQPQHF
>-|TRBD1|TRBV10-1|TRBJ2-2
TGCGCCAGCAGTGAGAATTTCGGGACAGGTCTCACCGGGGAGCTGTTTTTT
CASSENFGTGLTGELFF
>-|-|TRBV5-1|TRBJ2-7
TGCGCCAGCAGCCCTGACTCCTACGAGCAGTACTTC
CASSPDSYEQYF
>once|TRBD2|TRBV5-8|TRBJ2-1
TGTGCCAGCAGCTTAGCGGGAACCTACAATGAGCAGTTCTTC
CASSLAGTYNEQFF
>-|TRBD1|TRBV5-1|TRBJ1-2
TGCGCCAGCAGCTTGTCAGGGGGCAACGGTGGCTACACCTTC
CASSLSGGNGGYTF
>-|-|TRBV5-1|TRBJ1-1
TGCGCCAGCAGCCAAGGGACGGAGGGCACTGAAGCTTTCTTT
CASSQGTEGTEAFF
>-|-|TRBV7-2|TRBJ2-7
TGTGCCAGCAGCTCAGGGACCCGCCTCTACGAGCAGTACTTC
CASSSGTRLYEQYF
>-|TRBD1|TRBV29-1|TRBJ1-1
TGCAGCATACGGACAGGAGGGAACACTGAAGCTTTCTTT
CSIRTGGNTEAFF